The 18 T cell receptor beta chains below come from one sample, sequenced in a study of cytomegalovirus exposure and HLA in healthy donors (dated by TCRdb to 2016 to 2017). Libraries were made using the immunoSEQ multiplex PCR assay. A mixture of 60 forward primers for TCR Vbeta segments and 13 reverse primers for TCR Jbeta segments was used in the multiplex PCR. TCRdb's version of the immuneACCESS table is confined to in-frame rearrangements and falls short of the full clone set. An unresolved V gene accounts for under half of the shortfall where checked; the remainder is of unknown origin. The table held for this sample gives around 100,000 clones. The top ten constitute roughly 6.6% of the sample. What was sequenced was PBMCs. Receptors originate from a man in his forties in good health and CMV-seropositive.

The gene calls are TRBV30 and TRBJ1-2; D is undetermined. There are 14 residues in the CDR3. Germline lookup yields CDR1 GTSNPN and CDR2 SVGIG (reference sequence). V gave up 2 bases and J gave up 3 bases, with 13 bases separating them. In DNA form, the CDR3 reads TGTGCCTGGAGTCAGAGACTCGGGGACTATGGCTACACCTTC. Residues: CAWSQRLGDYGYTF.

The J gene is TRBJ1-2, the V gene TRBV19, with D hard to call. CDR1 is LNHDA and CDR2 is SQIVND in the germline V gene (reference sequence). With 6 bases removed from V and 5 bases from J, the gap between germline ends came to 7 bases. The CDR3 sequence is 11 residues long. Here the CDR3 reads CASRAEYGYTF. CDR3 nucleotide sequence: TGTGCCAGTAGGGCCGAATATGGCTACACCTTC.

V gene TRBV5-1 combines with J gene TRBJ2-2; 8 bases are shared with TRBD2. The CDR3 totals 15 residues. Germline V gene sequence: CDR1 SGHRS, CDR2 YFSETQ. The V segment lost 3 bases and the J segment 6 bases; nucleotides outside the gene matches: 7. CDR3 sequence: CASSSAGAEAGELFF. The CDR3 DNA reads as TGCGCCAGCAGCTCAGCGGGAGCTGAGGCCGGGGAGCTGTTTTTT.

The rearrangement uses TRBV28 and TRBJ1-6; D not certain. The CDR3 runs to 13 residues. V shed 7 bases and J shed 9 bases, with 13 bases lying between them. CDR1 is MDHEN and CDR2 is SYDVKM in the germline V gene. The CDR3 here is CASTVPRGSPLHF. The CDR3 DNA is TGTGCCAGCACTGTGCCAAGAGGTTCACCCCTCCACTTT.

The chain links TRBV5-6 to TRBJ2-7; tentatively, D is TRBD1 (6 bases). Germline CDR1 reads SGHDT; CDR2 reads YYEEEE. The length of the CDR3 is 13 residues. Trimming removed 3 bases from V and 2 bases from J, with 9 bases in between. Written as DNA, the CDR3 is TGTGCCAGCAGCTACAGGGATACCTACGAGCAGTACTTC. Its protein is CASSYRDTYEQYF. Variable domain in full (rest from reference TRBV5-6 and TRBJ2-7): DAGVTQSPTHLIKTRGQQVTLRCSPKSGHDTVSWYQQALGQGPQFIFQYYEEEERQRGNFPDRFSGHQFPNYSSELNVNALLLGDSALYLCASSYRDTYEQYFGPGTRLTVT.

The chain links TRBV21-1 to TRBJ1-3. TRBV21-1 is marked as a pseudogene. The CDR3 has 18 residues. This CDR3 is CASSPEGESHLSGNTIYF. CDR3 coding DNA: TGTGCCAGCAGCCCAGAGGGCGAATCCCACCTTTCTGGAAACACCATATATTTT.

The gene calls are TRBV5-1 and TRBJ2-6; weak D call: TRBD1 (6 bases). CDR3 size: 17 residues. The ends were cut back, 7 bases at V and 3 bases at J, with 20 bases in the middle. The germline V gene has CDR1 SGHRS and CDR2 YFSETQ. CDR3: CASGEQGQHSGANVLTF. DNA of the CDR3: TGCGCCAGCGGGGAACAGGGCCAACATAGTGGGGCCAACGTCCTGACTTTC. Complete variable domain (other parts from reference TRBV5-1 and TRBJ2-6): KAGVTQTPRYLIKTRGQQVTLSCSPISGHRSVSWYQQTPGQGLQFLFEYFSETQRNKGNFPGRFSGRQFSNSRSEMNVSTLELGDSALYLCASGEQGQHSGANVLTFGAGSRLTVL.

This chain uses TRBV27 with TRBJ2-6, with TRBD1 matching over 8 bases. The CDR3 totals 21 residues. Trimming took 2 bases from V and 3 from J; bases not matched to a gene: 18. Germline CDR1 reads MNHEY; CDR2 reads SMNVEV (reference sequence). This CDR3 reads CASSLLPPGQVESSGANVLTF. As DNA, the CDR3 is TGTGCCAGCAGTTTACTACCTCCGGGACAGGTAGAAAGTAGTGGGGCCAACGTCCTGACTTTC.

This rearrangement joins TRBV19 to TRBJ2-4; 7 nucleotides align to TRBD1. This CDR3 comprises 14 residues. Trimming took 4 bases from V and 3 from J; bases not matched to a gene: 3. CDR1 is LNHDA and CDR2 is SQIVND in the germline V gene (reference sequence). The CDR3 nucleotides are TGTGCCAGTAGTACCCCAGGGGGCAAAAACATTCAGTACTTC. This encodes CASSTPGGKNIQYF.

The rearrangement joins TRBV29-1 to TRBJ2-5, with D unclear. This CDR3 is 8 amino acids long. Germline CDR1 reads SQVTM; CDR2 reads ANQGSEA. The CDR3 here is CAVETQYF. CDR3 bases: TGCGCGGTGGAGACCCAGTACTTC.

The chain combines TRBV4-2 with TRBJ2-3, with unresolved D. Per the germline V gene, CDR1 is LGHNA and CDR2 is YNFKEQ. V dropped 1 base and J dropped 0 bases, with 5 bases sitting between them. This CDR3 has 14 amino acids. The CDR3 nucleotides read TGTGCCAGCAGCCAAGGTCTAAGCACAGATACGCAGTATTTT. Residues: CASSQGLSTDTQYF.

The V and J genes are TRBV5-1 and TRBJ2-3; D not resolved. CDR3 length equals 14 residues. In germline, CDR1 is SGHRS, CDR2 YFSETQ. V was trimmed by 3 bases and J by 4 bases, leaving 12 bases between them. The CDR3 spells CASSSRSAPDTQYF. The CDR3 DNA reads as TGCGCCAGCAGCTCCCGGAGTGCCCCAGATACGCAGTATTTT.

The J gene is TRBJ1-1, the V gene TRBV27; unclear D gene. Germline-derived CDR1 and CDR2 are MNHEY and SMNVEV (reference sequence). V shed 0 bases and J shed 2 bases, with 10 bases lying between them. The CDR3 contains 15 residues. CDR3 coding DNA: TGTGCCAGCAGTTTATCAACAGCACCCAACACTGAAGCTTTCTTT. It specifies CASSLSTAPNTEAFF.

The genes are TRBV5-4 and TRBJ2-1, with D perhaps matching TRBD2 (6 bases). This CDR3 region has 15 residues. V dropped 2 bases and J dropped 2 bases, with 11 bases sitting between them. Germline V gene sequence: CDR1 SGHNT, CDR2 YYREEE (reference sequence). DNA of the CDR3: TGTGCCAGCAGCTTTAGCGGACCTGCCTACAATGAGCAGTTCTTC. Protein sequence: CASSFSGPAYNEQFF.

The J gene is TRBJ2-7, the V gene TRBV11-1; D possibly corresponds to TRBD2 (5 bases). Trimming left V 2 bases short and J 0 bases short, with 11 bases between. Germline V gene data show CDR1 as SGHAT and CDR2 as FQDESV (reference sequence). This CDR3 contains 15 residues. In nucleotides, the CDR3 is TGTGCCAGCAGCTTAAGCGGTGCAAGCTCCTACGAGCAGTACTTC. Protein: CASSLSGASSYEQYF.

The chain employs TRBV5-1 and TRBJ1-4; 9 bases agree with TRBD1. The germline V gene encodes CDR1 SGHRS and CDR2 YFSETQ. With V trimmed by 2 bases and J by 8 bases, 4 bases remained unmatched. CDR3 length equals 14 residues. CDR3 in amino acids: CASSLQGAVEKLFF. The DNA for the CDR3 is TGCGCCAGCAGCTTACAGGGGGCCGTGGAAAAACTGTTTTTT.

The rearrangement uses TRBV7-2 and TRBJ1-4, with D hard to call. This CDR3 is 14 amino acids long. Per the germline V gene, CDR1 is SGHTA and CDR2 is FQGNSA. Trimming pared 7 bases from V and 4 bases from J, leaving 13 bases between. The CDR3 loop is CASNPGRSNEKLFF. The DNA for the CDR3 is TGTGCCAGCAACCCGGGGAGGAGTAATGAAAAACTGTTTTTT.

This sequence joins TRBV7-2 and TRBJ2-1, with D possibly TRBD2 on 5 matching bases. Trimming shortened V by 4 bases and J by 6 bases, and 16 bases separated the two germline ends. The CDR3 runs to 15 residues. Germline V gives CDR1 SGHTA, CDR2 FQGNSA. The CDR3 DNA is TGTGCCAGCAGCTCACCCGGACTCTCGTTCAATGAGCAGTTCTTC. It encodes CASSSPGLSFNEQFF.